These T cell receptor beta chains were read from a single sample in a study of OX40 agonist ivuxolimab in advanced cancers. Here immunoSEQ multiplex PCR was the method, and the copy in TCRdb shows in-frame clones only, minus some. The repertoire has about 90,000 clones, roughly 90% of them found once; the top ten carry about 0.16%. The material sequenced was CD4+ or CD8+ T cells sorted from blood, taken in a trial of the OX40 agonist ivuxolimab. These receptors came from an adult with an advanced solid tumor such as melanoma, head and neck, liver or kidney cancer. The CDR3 runs from the conserved cysteine through the conserved F or W. The D gene is left open where the match is weak. The listing skips clone size in some rows; elsewhere it reads once, few, many or a size class.

>NA|TRBV15|TRBD1|TRBJ1-6
TGTGCCACCAGCAGTTACAGGGGGCTTTCACCCCTCCACTTT
CATSSYRGLSPLHF
>NA|TRBV5-1|NA|TRBJ2-3
TGCGCCAGCAGCCTAAACTGGGGGGGCGGCACAGATACGCAGTATTTT
CASSLNWGGGTDTQYF
>NA|TRBV5-5|NA|TRBJ1-2
TGTGCCAGCAGCTTGGATGTCAGGAGGACGACCTATGGCTACACCTTC
CASSLDVRRTTYGYTF
>NA|TRBV19|NA|TRBJ2-3
TGTGCCAGTAGCTTTTCGACAGGACCTCAGACAGATACGCAGTATTTT
CASSFSTGPQTDTQYF
>NA|TRBV6-1|NA|TRBJ1-6
TGTGCCAGCAGTGAACGGGGCCTGTCGTCACCCCTCCACTTT
CASSERGLSSPLHF
>NA|TRBV6-5|NA|TRBJ2-5
TGTGCCAGCAGTGCCGAGGTCTTAGTTGAGACCCAGTACTTC
CASSAEVLVETQYF
>NA|TRBV9|NA|TRBJ1-1
TGTGCCAGCAGCGTAGCTGGTAAGAACACTGAAGCTTTCTTT
CASSVAGKNTEAFF
>NA|TRBV29-1|NA|TRBJ2-3
TGCAGCGTTGCAACCCCAGATACGCAGTATTTT
CSVATPDTQYF
>NA|TRBV18|NA|TRBJ2-2
TGTGCCAGCCATATGAACACCGGGGAGCTGTTTTTT
CASHMNTGELFF
>NA|TRBV5-1|NA|TRBJ2-2
TGCGCCAGCAGCCTTGTGACTGGGAGTTCTGGGGAGCTGTTTTTT
CASSLVTGSSGELFF
>NA|TRBV19|TRBD1|TRBJ1-5
TGTGCCAGTAGTTCGACAGGGGGCCGTCAGCCCCAGCATTTT
CASSSTGGRQPQHF
>NA|TRBV27|NA|TRBJ2-2
TGTGCCAGCAGTTTGGGTGTGGGACCCACCGGGGAGCTGTTTTTT
CASSLGVGPTGELFF
>NA|TRBV5-6|NA|TRBJ1-3
TGTGCCAGCAGCTTGGGGCTCTCTGGAAACACCATATATTTT
CASSLGLSGNTIYF
>NA|TRBV6-1|NA|TRBJ2-3
TGTGCCAGCAGTGCTTCGGGAGATACGCAGTATTTT
CASSASGDTQYF
>NA|TRBV7-2|NA|TRBJ2-7
TGTGCCAGCAGCCACTACGAGGGGGAGCAGTACTTC
CASSHYEGEQYF
>NA|TRBV2|NA|TRBJ1-4
TGTGCCAGCGCAAGGGACACTAATGAAAAACTGTTTTTT
CASARDTNEKLFF
>once|TRBV5-4|NA|TRBJ1-1
TGTGCCAGCAGCTCTGGACAGATGAACACTGAAGCTTTCTTT
CASSSGQMNTEAFF
>once|TRBV5-4|TRBD1|TRBJ2-1
TGTGCCAGCAGTCACGGACAGGGAGCCTACAATGAGCAGTTCTTC
CASSHGQGAYNEQFF
>NA|TRBV2|NA|TRBJ1-1
TGTGCCAGCAGTGAGTTCGATACGACATTT
CASSEFDTTF
>NA|TRBV6-1|NA|TRBJ1-5
TGTGCCAGCAGTGAAGCTTCAGGGTCCCTTGATCAGCCCCAGCATTTT
CASSEASGSLDQPQHF
>NA|TRBV7-9|NA|TRBJ1-2
TGTGCCAGCAGCTTCCTGGGGGCGCAAGGCTACACCTTC
CASSFLGAQGYTF
>NA|TRBV29-1|TRBD1|TRBJ2-1
TGCAGCGTCCTGGACAGGGTCCCCTACAATGAGCAGTTCTTC
CSVLDRVPYNEQFF